Given below is one T cell receptor (beta chain) in context. Its target is not known. The data stem from a study of blood T cells in healthy people across ages. Study-level background: About one barcoded TCR beta cDNA was captured per two T cells.

Isolating PBMCs gave at least 6 million of these cells per sample. Study observations and caveats: In older individuals, TCR beta diversity per million T cells was lower, falling roughly linearly with age. There was no known CMV status for donors, so expanded clonotype changes were possibly confounded.

A second PCR, run for about 7 to 11 cycles, used a sample-barcoded 5' primer plus a J-beta primer mix. TCRdb re-derived calls from the 5' RACE reads in MiXCR, one entry per CDR3 protein. The sample yields 800,000 to 1,000,000 distinct CDR3 sequences, 45% to 50% seen once. Germline CDR1 reads MGHRA; CDR2 reads YSYEKL. The CDR3 is 16 amino acids. V shed 0 bases and J shed 4 bases, with 15 bases lying between them. The chain joins TRBV4-1 to TRBJ2-5, with a possible D match to TRBD2 (5 bases). This sequence was found in a man aged 25-45 years in good health. What was sequenced was blood. The CDR3 reads CASSQDTASGRETQYF. Written as DNA, the CDR3 is TGCGCCAGCAGCCAAGATACTGCTTCGGGGAGAGAGACCCAGTACTTC.